This T cell receptor (beta chain) was identified during a study of blood T cell repertoires in COVID-19. Study information: The United States, Italy and Spain provided the acute and convalescent COVID-19 samples. Nucleic acid was either cDNA or gDNA, and it came from T cells, B-cell-depleted T cells, or PBMCs.

On this clone: This same CDR3 is encoded by further DNA sequences in the sample.

Original data processing: Reference gene primer amplification gave nucleated cell count estimates. Assay: immunoSEQ multiplex PCR; the TCRdb copy retains only in-frame clones and omits some. V, J and clone size reflect that table, while D and trimming were determined from the DNA. The sample comprises about 310,000 clones, about nine tenths of which are singletons, and 1% rests with the top ten. With 4 bases removed from V and 1 base from J, the gap between germline ends came to 7 bases. CDR3 length: 12 amino acids. Germline loops: CDR1 GTSNPN, CDR2 SVGIG (reference sequence). The TCR comes from a man in his forties or fifties with active or convalescent COVID-19. V and J are TRBV30 and TRBJ1-1; tentative D call: TRBD1 (6 bases). Sequencing was performed on peripheral blood. The CDR3 bases are TGTGCCTGGAAGGGACAGAACACTGAAGCTTTCTTT. This sequence encodes CAWKGQNTEAFF.